These 29 T cell receptor beta chains were all obtained from the same sample, sequenced in a study of blood T cell repertoires in COVID-19. Sequencing was performed with immunoSEQ multiplex PCR; in TCRdb, only in-frame clones are kept and a portion is missing. The sample lists some 70,000 clones, 91% seen once, with about 7.3% in the top ten. Sequencing input: peripheral blood. These receptors were obtained from a human donor in a cohort sampled during active COVID-19.

This chain joins TRBV30 and TRBJ1-4; perhaps TRBD1 as D (5 bases). Germline CDR1 GTSNPN, CDR2 SVGIG (reference sequence). CDR3 length: 14 amino acids. Between the trimmed V and J ends, which lost 0 bases and 8 bases, there was a span of 13 bases. The CDR3 here is CAWSVGQGNEKLFF. The CDR3 DNA follows: TGTGCCTGGAGTGTGGGGCAGGGAAACGAAAAACTGTTTTTT.

V and J are TRBV7-9 and TRBJ2-3, with 7 bases matching TRBD1. This CDR3 is built from 15 residues. V shed 0 bases, J shed 2 bases, and the junction held 2 bases outside the gene matches. Germline-derived CDR1 and CDR2 are SEHNR and FQNEAQ (reference sequence). The CDR3 DNA follows: TGTGCCAGCAGCTTAGCAGGGGGCATCACAGATACGCAGTATTTT. Translation gives CASSLAGGITDTQYF.

The chain links TRBV6-1 to TRBJ2-3; 9 positions match TRBD2. V was clipped by 5 bases and J by 6 bases; unmatched bases: 12. Germline loops: CDR1 MNHNS, CDR2 SASEGT. The CDR3 loop spans 16 amino acids. CDR3 loop: CASSQDSSGKSDTQYF. CDR3 nucleotides: TGTGCCAGCAGTCAAGATTCTAGCGGGAAGTCGGATACGCAGTATTTT.

The chain couples TRBV4-1 to TRBJ2-3; D might be TRBD2 (6 bases). The germline V and J ends were trimmed by 0 bases and 5 bases, with 15 bases remaining between them. The CDR3 length is 16 residues. In germline, CDR1 is MGHRA, CDR2 YSYEKL. The CDR3 region has the DNA TGCGCCAGCAGCCAAGAGGAGCGGGCCCAGGGAGATACGCAGTATTTT. Translating gives CASSQEERAQGDTQYF.

The rearrangement uses TRBV15 and TRBJ1-5; 7 bases align to TRBD1. The CDR3 runs 15 residues. J gave up 6 bases and V 1 base, and 6 bases lay outside the gene matches. Germline assignment: CDR1 LNHNV and CDR2 YYDKDF (reference sequence). CDR3 bases: TGTGCCACCAGCAGAGTTAGACAGGGAGGTCAGCCCCAGCATTTT. Amino acid sequence: CATSRVRQGGQPQHF. Full variable domain (outside the CDR3, taken from reference TRBV15 and TRBJ1-5): DAMVIQNPRYQVTQFGKPVTLSCSQTLNHNVMYWYQQKSSQAPKLLFHYYDKDFNNEADTPDNFQSRRPNTSFCFLDIRSPGLGDTAMYLCATSRVRQGGQPQHFGDGTRLSIL.

The J gene is TRBJ1-2, the V gene TRBV11-1; D possibly corresponds to TRBD1 (6 bases). V lost 2 bases and J 4 bases, leaving 11 bases between the germline ends. Germline CDR1 SGHAT, CDR2 FQDESV (reference sequence). The CDR3 is 14 residues long. CDR3 sequence (DNA): TGTGCCAGCAGCTTACCCGGACAGATCTATGGCTACACCTTC. It translates to CASSLPGQIYGYTF.

CDR3 coding DNA: TGTGCCAGCAGCTTGGGTAGCGGGGGGGCCTTCGCAGATACGCAGTATTTT. It yields the protein CASSLGSGGAFADTQYF. This chain links TRBV5-4 with TRBJ2-3; TRBD2 matches 11 bases. Losses at the gene ends were 0 bases for V and 4 bases for J; bases not matched to a gene: 7. This CDR3 has 17 amino acids. The germline CDR1 and CDR2 sequences are SGHNT and YYREEE (reference sequence). The variable domain in full, completed from reference TRBV5-4 and TRBJ2-3, reads ETGVTQSPTHLIKTRGQQVTLRCSSQSGHNTVSWYQQALGQGPQFIFQYYREEENGRGNFPPRFSGLQFPNYSSELNVNALELDDSALYLCASSLGSGGAFADTQYFGPGTRLTVL.

This chain links TRBV6-1 with TRBJ1-1; no firm D call. From germline, CDR1 is MNHNS and CDR2 SASEGT. This CDR3 comprises 12 residues. V was shortened by 2 bases and J by 7 bases, with 8 bases between the two germline ends. The CDR3 nucleotides read TGTGCCAGCAGTGAAAGAGTAATTGAAGCTTTCTTT. As protein: CASSERVIEAFF.

The CDR3 nucleotides read TGTGCCAGCAGCGTAGGTAATAGCGGGATAGGGGAGGGGAGCTCCTACAATGAGCAGTTCTTC. It translates to CASSVGNSGIGEGSSYNEQFF. The gene calls are TRBV9 and TRBJ2-1; 8 nucleotides agree with TRBD2. Germline CDR1 reads SGDLS; CDR2 reads YYNGEE. The V gene end was trimmed by 0 bases and the J gene end by 0 bases; junction bases not matched to a gene: 17. This CDR3 is built from 21 residues.

The CDR3 DNA follows: TGTGCCAGCAGCGTGGGACAGGGGGGAGGGTACGAGCAGTACTTC. This sequence encodes CASSVGQGGGYEQYF. The J gene is TRBJ2-7, the V gene TRBV9, with 11 bases matching TRBD1. Germline V gene data show CDR1 as SGDLS and CDR2 as YYNGEE. There are 15 residues in the CDR3. Trimming took 2 bases from V and 4 from J; bases not matched to a gene: 5.

The chain is built from TRBV11-2 and TRBJ2-1; TRBD1 matches at 9 bases. There are 16 residues in the CDR3. V lost 2 bases, J lost 4 bases, and 6 bases stayed unmatched. Germline-derived CDR1 and CDR2 are SGHAT and FQNNGV. The CDR3 sequence: CASSLYGTGLYNEQFF. The CDR3 bases are TGTGCCAGCAGCTTATATGGGACAGGGTTATACAATGAGCAGTTCTTC.

The V call is TRBV7-3, the J call TRBJ2-1, with a weak D call TRBD2 (5 bases). Trimming left V 5 bases short and J 5 bases short, with 16 bases between. The CDR3 is 15 residues long. Germline V gene sequence: CDR1 SGHTA, CDR2 FQGTGA. CDR3 coding DNA: TGTGCCAGCAGCCTGGGAATTACTAGGGACAATGAGCAGTTCTTC. As protein: CASSLGITRDNEQFF.

V and J are TRBV6-2 or TRBV6-3 and TRBJ2-1; 10 bases line up with TRBD1. The germline gives CDR1 MNHEY, CDR2 SVGEGT. V was pared by 2 bases and J by 2 bases, with 3 bases of the junction left unmatched. CDR3 length: 16 residues. The CDR3 DNA reads TGTGCCAGCAGTTACGGGGACAGGGGTACCTACAATGAGCAGTTCTTC. This encodes CASSYGDRGTYNEQFF.

Concerning this clone: Mismatch with germline at one junction end may stem from a read error. The CDR3 nucleotides read TGTGTCAGCCACACGACAGGGACAAATGGCTACACCTTC. Encoded protein: CVSHTTGTNGYTF. V gene TRBV25-1 combines with J gene TRBJ1-2; 7 bases map to TRBD1. The CDR3 is made up of 13 amino acids. CDR1 and CDR2 (germline): MGHDK, SYGVNS.

The rearrangement uses TRBV27 and TRBJ1-2; 11 positions agree with TRBD1. CDR3 size: 16 residues. With V trimmed by 1 base and J by 4 bases, 5 bases remained unmatched. Germline lookup yields CDR1 MNHEY and CDR2 SMNVEV (reference sequence). The chain's CDR3 is CASSLLGQGAFYGYTF. In DNA form, the CDR3 reads TGTGCCAGCAGTTTATTAGGACAGGGGGCGTTCTATGGCTACACCTTC.

This chain uses TRBV5-5 with TRBJ2-7; D uncertain. CDR3 length: 15 residues. The ends were cut back, 0 bases at V and 0 bases at J, with 10 bases in the middle. Germline loops: CDR1 SGHKS, CDR2 YYEKEE (reference sequence). CDR3 coding DNA: TGTGCCAGCAGCTTGGCCTATGCAACCTCCTACGAGCAGTACTTC. Amino acids: CASSLAYATSYEQYF.

This clone appeared a single time. The chain joins TRBV7-3 to TRBJ2-1; 10 bases agree with TRBD1. Trimming took 4 bases from V and 4 from J; bases not matched to a gene: 4. Germline CDR1 reads SGHTA; CDR2 reads FQGTGA. The CDR3 totals 15 residues. DNA for the CDR3: TGTGCCAGCAGCTCCATGGGACAGGGGTACAATGAGCAGTTCTTC. It is translated as CASSSMGQGYNEQFF. Full variable domain (remainder filled in from reference TRBV7-3 and TRBJ2-1): GAGVSQTPSNKVTEKGKYVELRCDPISGHTALYWYRQSLGQGPEFLIYFQGTGAADDSGLPNDRFFAVRPEGSVSTLKIQRTERGDSAVYLCASSSMGQGYNEQFFGPGTRLTVL.

V is TRBV6-2 or TRBV6-3 and J is TRBJ2-5; no definite D call. CDR1 is MNHEY, CDR2 SVGEGT, per germline. With 5 bases removed from V and 1 base from J, the gap between germline ends came to 8 bases. This CDR3 contains 13 residues. CDR3 DNA: TGTGCCAGCAGTCGCGGCCGCCAAGAGACCCAGTACTTC. Translation gives CASSRGRQETQYF.

The chain recombines TRBV7-2 with TRBJ1-2, with D unclear. V lost 5 bases and J 4 bases, leaving 11 bases between the germline ends. Germline V CDR1 and CDR2: SGHTA, FQGNSA. This CDR3 region has 13 residues. CDR3 sequence reads: CASSPGGIYGYTF. In nucleotides, the CDR3 is TGTGCCAGCAGCCCTGGAGGGATCTATGGCTACACCTTC.

The chain uses TRBV19 and TRBJ2-3; D gene ambiguous. CDR3 length: 17 amino acids. The V and J ends lost 6 bases and 4 bases respectively, with 23 bases between them. The germline V gene has CDR1 LNHDA and CDR2 SQIVND (reference sequence). The CDR3 nucleotides are TGTGCCAGTAGCCAGTCAGTCTCAACCGCCCCCCCAGATACGCAGTATTTT. Its protein is CASSQSVSTAPPDTQYF.

The table lists this clone with a few counts. This chain links TRBV5-1 with TRBJ1-2, with D hard to call. Germline lookup yields CDR1 SGHRS and CDR2 YFSETQ. V lost 4 bases and J 5 bases, leaving 9 bases between the germline ends. This CDR3 has 12 residues. CDR3 residues: CASSPSEYGYTF. CDR3 nucleotide sequence: TGCGCCAGCAGCCCCTCCGAGTATGGCTACACCTTC.

CDR3 coding DNA: TGTGCCAGCAGCGTAAATTGGGATGCGGGGTACGAGCAGTACTTC. Protein sequence: CASSVNWDAGYEQYF. The rearrangement links TRBV9 to TRBJ2-7, with a tentative D call TRBD2 (6 bases). Trimming took off 1 base at V and 4 bases at J, with 15 bases between the two ends. This CDR3 region has 15 residues. Germline-derived CDR1 and CDR2 are SGDLS and YYNGEE.

This sequence joins TRBV4-3 and TRBJ1-1, with D unclear. The CDR3 extends over 15 amino acids. From germline, CDR1 is LGHNA and CDR2 YSLEER. Trimming cost V 5 bases and J 1 base, with 14 bases left between them. CDR3 bases: TGCGCCAGCAGCGAACATTCCGGGGAGAACACTGAAGCTTTCTTT. Translating it yields CASSEHSGENTEAFF.

This chain uses TRBV6-2 or TRBV6-3 with TRBJ2-5; D is undetermined. There are 15 residues in the CDR3. The V end lost 1 base, the J end lost 4 bases, and 13 bases lay between the germline ends. The germline gives CDR1 MNHEY, CDR2 SVGEGT. The DNA for the CDR3 is TGTGCCAGCAGTTACTTTCACGGCCTAGGAGAGACCCAGTACTTC. It is translated as CASSYFHGLGETQYF.

The table lists this clone with a count of one. The chain employs TRBV28 and TRBJ1-2; no clear D. There are 12 residues in the CDR3. Per germline, CDR1 MDHEN and CDR2 SYDVKM. Trimming took off 5 bases at V and 3 bases at J, with 7 bases between the two ends. This CDR3 is CASSLGDYGYTF. The CDR3 DNA reads TGTGCCAGCAGTCTCGGGGACTATGGCTACACCTTC.

This clone was picked up one time. The chain recombines TRBV25-1 with TRBJ2-1; 9 bases are a match to TRBD2. V shed 5 bases, J shed 2 bases, and the junction held 7 bases outside the gene matches. Germline-derived CDR1 and CDR2 are MGHDK and SYGVNS. This CDR3 comprises 16 residues. This CDR3 is CASSTSSGTPYNEQFF. CDR3 DNA: TGTGCCAGCAGTACCTCTAGCGGGACCCCCTACAATGAGCAGTTCTTC.

The chain links TRBV3-1 (or the pseudogene TRBV3-2) to TRBJ2-7; no definite D call. The V end was cut by 0 bases, the J end by 0 bases, with 6 bases between. The germline V gene encodes CDR1 LGHDT and CDR2 YNNKEL (reference sequence). The CDR3 is 14 amino acids. The CDR3 DNA is TGTGCCAGCAGCCAAGACGGGTCCTCCTACGAGCAGTACTTC. This codes for CASSQDGSSYEQYF.

The CDR3 bases are TGTGCCAGTAGTTTTATTGCGGGGGGAGTCTACAATGAGCAGTTCTTC. It is translated as CASSFIAGGVYNEQFF. This chain uses TRBV19 with TRBJ2-1, with 8 bases matching TRBD2. CDR3 length: 16 residues. With V trimmed by 5 bases and J by 3 bases, 9 bases remained unmatched. The V gene's germline CDR1 is LNHDA and CDR2 SQIVND (reference sequence).

The V gene is TRBV9, the J gene TRBJ2-1, with 16 bases lining up with TRBD2. CDR1 is SGDLS, CDR2 YYNGEE, per germline. The CDR3 extends over 15 amino acids. V gave up 3 bases and J gave up 12 bases; unmatched junction bases: 6. CDR3 protein: CASSAAGTSGRGQFF. The CDR3 nucleotides are TGTGCCAGCAGCGCCGCCGGGACTAGCGGGAGGGGGCAGTTCTTC.